This TCR beta chain was recovered during a study of blood T cell repertoires in COVID-19 (dated by TCRdb to the early 2020s). Background on the whole study: The collaborator samples originated in the United States, Italy and Spain and spanned the acute and convalescent phases of COVID-19. The material from the prospective study consisted of cDNA or gDNA derived from T cells, B-cell-depleted T cells, or PBMCs. Where available, HLA class I and class II types were obtained from metadata supplied by the sample provider rather than from assay-based typing. A freely available public database, intended as a resource for researchers studying the immune response to SARS-CoV-2, is where the repertoires were released. Samples were obtained from the ongoing ImmuneRACE study (first 160 participants) and from about 1,300 subjects provided by 6 global collaborators. Deeply sampled blood TCRbeta repertoires from subjects exposed to, actively infected with, or recovered from COVID-19 were included in the dataset. The sample metadata nearly always contained a de-identified subject ID, COVID-19 status, age in years and sex. Study-level results and caveats: Clinical and demographic metadata were provided uncurated, with the amount varying by source and participant.

About this clone: It lacks a known antigen. Per-base qualities were not stored, and no clone one base away is much larger.

Clipping removes 6 bases from V and 4 bases from J, with 5 as the unmatched junction base count. From a lookup of the germline V gene, CDR1 and CDR2 are MDHEN and SYDVKM. The CDR3 runs 14 amino acids, cysteine and phenylalanine included. The sequence is cut down to CDR3 DNA, 42 bases in frame from base 1. Whole blood was collected in K2EDTA tubes by collaborating institutions according to the institutions' own protocols. For TCRbeta analysis, collaborator samples were shipped as frozen whole blood, as isolated PBMCs, or as DNA extracted from either sample type. TCRbeta CDR3 regions were amplified from genomic DNA by means of the immunoSEQ Assay, a bias-controlled multiplex PCR. From the authors' description of their analysis: The number of nucleated cells in each sample was estimated by amplification of reference gene primers within the assay. To quantify the absolute abundance of each unique TCRbeta CDR3 rearrangement, sequence reads were collapsed and filtered. For each sample, productive Simpson clonality was calculated as the square root of Simpson's diversity index across productive rearrangements. TCRdb holds this immuneACCESS table with in-frame rearrangements only. Some clones are missing; in checked studies, unresolved V genes explain under half, and the rest has no known cause. V and J calls and clone size are those listed in that table; D and trimming were worked out from the DNA. This sample lists some 60,000 clones; around 79% were detected once. The top ten clonotypes cover roughly 18% of the sample.

The sequence joins TRBV28 to TRBJ1-4; 7 of the junction bases match TRBD1. Sequencing was carried out using peripheral blood. The TCR originated in a woman aged 45-65 years with active or convalescent COVID-19. This receptor has the CDR3 CASREGQNNEKLFF. The DNA sequence is as follows: TGTGCCAGCAGAGAGGGACAGAATAATGAAAAACTGTTTTTT.